This T cell receptor beta chain appears in the sequencing data of a study of shared clonotypes between healthy human individuals. Naive-designated CD8 cells lacked CD45RO, were positively enriched for CCR7, and omitted terminally differentiated effector memory CD45RA+ cells. Assay execution proceeded at the deep level. The table came from immunoSEQ multiplex PCR; TCRdb's copy has only in-frame clones and leaves some out. The sample has fewer than 1 million clones, about 96% seen once. Regarding the study as a whole: In general, naive subsets displayed greater estimated richness than memory subsets did. It was observed that roughly 5.5% of naive CD4 clonotypes were shared across several donors. It was the few donors that limited the genetic and exposure-history diversity represented.

Details on this clone: Its cognate antigen is unknown.

The V and J ends lost 4 bases and 5 bases respectively, with 15 bases between them. The CDR3 spans 14 residues. Germline V gene lookup returns CDR1 SQVTM and CDR2 ANQGSEA. The V gene is TRBV29-1, the J gene TRBJ2-1; D uncertain. The specimen was naive CD8+ T cells sorted from blood. The source of this sequence is a man aged 25 to 40 in good health. The CDR3 protein is CSVVDPLGDNEQFF. The CDR3 nucleotides read TGCAGCGTTGTAGACCCACTGGGCGACAATGAGCAGTTCTTC.